This TCR beta chain appears in the sequencing data of a study of control samples from healthy donors and cancer patients. The CDR3 has 16 residues. Germline loops: CDR1 MNHEY, CDR2 SVGAGI. With V trimmed by 0 bases and J by 5 bases, 8 bases remained unmatched. As concerns this clone: In the same sample, other DNA sequences code for this CDR3.

The repertoire was sequenced with immunoSEQ multiplex PCR; TCRdb's copy has only in-frame clones and lacks some. The sample carries tens of thousands of clones, 70% to 90% recorded once. The gene calls are TRBV6-5 and TRBJ1-2, with 8 nucleotides matching TRBD1. Specimen: blood. This TCR was recovered from a man aged 45 to 65 in good health. The CDR3 region is CASSYSRTGGGYGYTF. CDR3 nucleotide sequence: TGTGCCAGCAGTTACTCGAGAACAGGGGGAGGGTATGGCTACACCTTC.